This passage covers 23 T cell receptor beta chains from one sample sequenced in a study of blood T cell repertoires in COVID-19. TCRdb's copy holds only in-frame clones and misses some; the assay was immunoSEQ multiplex PCR. The sample carries around 470,000 clones, around 90% recorded once. Input material: PBMCs or T cells enriched from blood (not recorded which). The receptor set was obtained from a man between 18 and 29 years old who had recovered from COVID-19.

This sequence joins TRBV7-6 and TRBJ2-5, with 13 bases matching TRBD2. This CDR3 has 19 amino acids. V shed 5 bases and J 6 bases; nucleotides not matched to a gene: 18. CDR1 is SGHVS and CDR2 is FNYEAQ in the germline V gene. This CDR3 reads CASSIDWTSGGNGGKTQYF. CDR3 DNA sequence: TGTGCCAGCAGCATAGATTGGACTAGCGGGGGAAATGGTGGAAAGACCCAGTACTTC.

This clone was picked up one time. The chain couples TRBV6-5 to TRBJ1-2, with a possible D match to TRBD1 (5 bases). The CDR3 contains 15 residues. In germline, CDR1 is MNHEY, CDR2 SVGAGI. Trimming cost V 7 bases and J 5 bases, with 20 bases left between them. CDR3: CASTKGPQTVYGYTF. CDR3 in DNA: TGTGCCAGCACCAAAGGGCCCCAGACAGTTTATGGCTACACCTTC.

The table lists this clone with a count of one. The chain employs TRBV2 and TRBJ1-1; TRBD1 aligns across 7 bases. V dropped 4 bases and J dropped 4; count of bases not matched to a gene: 9. In germline, CDR1 is SNHLY, CDR2 FYNNEI. This CDR3 is 15 amino acids long. This chain's CDR3 is CASSVPSTGITEAFF. DNA for the CDR3: TGTGCCAGCAGTGTTCCGTCGACAGGGATCACTGAAGCTTTCTTT.

This chain uses TRBV4-1 with TRBJ2-7, with D uncertain. Germline CDR1 is MGHRA and CDR2 is YSYEKL. The CDR3 contains 13 residues. V was trimmed by 6 bases and J by 2 bases, leaving 11 bases between them. The CDR3, as DNA: TGCGCCAGCAGTCGACATCAGACCTACGAGCAGTACTTC. Its translation: CASSRHQTYEQYF.

V and J are TRBV3-1 (or the pseudogene TRBV3-2) and TRBJ1-2, with a possible D match to TRBD1 (6 bases). CDR3 size: 15 residues. Germline lookup yields CDR1 LGHDT and CDR2 YNNKEL (reference sequence). Deletions cut 1 base from V and 4 bases from J, with 13 bases between. The CDR3 region is CASSQALGGFYGYTF. For the CDR3, the DNA is TGTGCCAGCAGCCAAGCGCTAGGGGGTTTCTATGGCTACACCTTC.

V and J are TRBV4-2 and TRBJ2-5; tentatively, D is TRBD1 (6 bases). Germline-derived CDR1 and CDR2 are LGHNA and YNFKEQ. Between the trimmed V and J ends, which lost 0 bases and 3 bases, there was a span of 8 bases. This CDR3 spans 14 amino acids. The CDR3 loop is CASSQDPGEETQYF. The CDR3 DNA is TGTGCCAGCAGCCAAGATCCAGGGGAAGAGACCCAGTACTTC.

The chain is built from TRBV6-5 and TRBJ1-1; 7 positions match TRBD1. Germline CDR1 and CDR2: MNHEY and SVGAGI. The CDR3 is 15 residues long. The trim removed 7 bases at V and 5 bases at J, leaving 13 bases unmatched. CDR3: CASTLDSGGGTEAFF. In DNA, the CDR3 is TGTGCCAGCACCCTTGATTCAGGGGGAGGAACTGAAGCTTTCTTT.

The chain couples TRBV5-4 to TRBJ2-7, with 12 nucleotides matching TRBD2. Germline CDR1 and CDR2: SGHNT and YYREEE (reference sequence). V lost 7 bases to trimming and J lost 4 bases; unmatched junction nucleotides: 9. The CDR3 length is 15 residues. CDR3 region: CASGLAGTMGYEQYF. CDR3 in DNA: TGTGCCAGCGGACTAGCGGGGACGATGGGTTACGAGCAGTACTTC.

This clone showed up just a few times. Other DNA sequences from this sample encode an identical CDR3 as well. The chain is built from TRBV30 and TRBJ2-2, with D perhaps TRBD2 (5 bases). The CDR3 is 13 amino acids. From germline, CDR1 is GTSNPN and CDR2 SVGIG (reference sequence). V was trimmed by 0 bases and J by 4 bases, leaving 6 bases between them. The CDR3 region is CAWSVGGTGELFF. For the CDR3, the DNA is TGTGCCTGGAGTGTTGGAGGCACCGGGGAGCTGTTTTTT.

The chain joins TRBV7-9 to TRBJ2-3, with D possibly TRBD1 on 5 matching bases. This CDR3 has 13 amino acids. Per germline, CDR1 SEHNR and CDR2 FQNEAQ (reference sequence). V shed 6 bases and J shed 2 bases, with 9 bases lying between them. CDR3 sequence (DNA): TGTGCCAGCAGGTCAGGGCCCACAGATACGCAGTATTTT. Protein product: CASRSGPTDTQYF.

The chain uses TRBV30 and TRBJ2-1; TRBD2 matches at 10 bases. Germline V gene data show CDR1 as GTSNPN and CDR2 as SVGIG (reference sequence). There are 12 residues in the CDR3. The CDR3 coding sequence is TGTGCATTAGCGGGAGGCGTTTATGAGCAGTTCTTC. The encoded protein is CALAGGVYEQFF.

This chain uses TRBV7-8 with TRBJ1-2; D gene uncertain. Germline assignment: CDR1 SGHVS and CDR2 FQNEAQ. The CDR3 is 15 amino acids. V lost 0 bases and J 5 bases, leaving 13 bases between the germline ends. In nucleotides, the CDR3 is TGTGCCAGCAGCTTAGCGCTCGGGGTTCAATATGGCTACACCTTC. The encoded protein is CASSLALGVQYGYTF.

This clone showed up just once. The CDR3 coding sequence is TGTGCCAGCAGTGGGTCCCCCGGGGACAGGAACACTGAAGCTTTCTTT. This gives the protein CASSGSPGDRNTEAFF. The gene calls are TRBV6-1 and TRBJ1-1; 7 bases align to TRBD1. V gave up 4 bases and J gave up 1 base; unmatched junction bases: 9. Germline CDR1 and CDR2: MNHNS and SASEGT. There are 16 residues in the CDR3.

This clone was found once. The chain joins TRBV3-1 (or the pseudogene TRBV3-2) to TRBJ1-6, with a tentative D call TRBD1 (6 bases). Trimming shortened V by 2 bases and J by 8 bases, and 7 bases separated the two germline ends. Germline V gene data show CDR1 as LGHDT and CDR2 as YNNKEL (reference sequence). This CDR3 has 13 residues. CDR3 in DNA: TGTGCCAGCAGCCAATCAGGGGATTCACCCCTCCACTTT. Its protein is CASSQSGDSPLHF.

V is TRBV7-8 and J is TRBJ1-4, with TRBD1 identical over 7 bases. V lost 5 bases and J lost 7; bases outside the gene matches: 7. In germline, CDR1 is SGHVS, CDR2 FQNEAQ. This CDR3 has 14 residues. CDR3 protein: CASSPRTGVEKLFF. The CDR3 DNA follows: TGTGCCAGCAGCCCCAGAACAGGGGTTGAAAAACTGTTTTTT.

This chain connects TRBV6-5 to TRBJ1-2, with a possible D match to TRBD1 (6 bases). Trimming pared 3 bases from V and 2 bases from J, leaving 16 bases between. CDR3 size: 16 residues. Germline V gene data show CDR1 as MNHEY and CDR2 as SVGAGI. The CDR3 protein is CASSYQPGTKNYGYTF. DNA for the CDR3: TGTGCCAGCAGTTATCAGCCCGGGACAAAAAACTATGGCTACACCTTC.

The CDR3 spells CASSVQGHNQPQHF. CDR3 DNA sequence: TGTGCCAGCAGTGTACAGGGGCATAATCAGCCCCAGCATTTT. The rearrangement uses TRBV6-2 or TRBV6-3 and TRBJ1-5; 7 positions match TRBD1. Germline lookup yields CDR1 MNHEY and CDR2 SVGEGT. V lost 5 bases to trimming and J lost 4 bases; unmatched junction nucleotides: 5. CDR3 length equals 14 residues.

The chain uses TRBV25-1 and TRBJ2-1; weak D call: TRBD1 (5 bases). This CDR3 has 15 amino acids. Trimming took off 2 bases at V and 2 bases at J, with 10 bases between the two ends. Germline CDR1 reads MGHDK; CDR2 reads SYGVNS. The CDR3, as DNA: TGTGCCAGCAGTGAAAGCAGGGTCACCTACAATGAGCAGTTCTTC. Protein: CASSESRVTYNEQFF.

The chain couples TRBV9 to TRBJ2-6; D perhaps matches TRBD2 (6 bases). Trimming stripped 4 bases from V and 2 bases from J, with 10 bases between. From germline, CDR1 is SGDLS and CDR2 YYNGEE. The CDR3 length is 15 residues. CDR3 sequence: CASSRGNTGANVLTF. The CDR3 DNA follows: TGTGCCAGCAGCCGCGGGAATACTGGGGCCAACGTCCTGACTTTC.

The chain links TRBV7-8 to TRBJ1-3; D is unresolved. Germline CDR1 and CDR2: SGHVS and FQNEAQ. The germline V and J ends were trimmed by 5 bases and 0 bases, with 17 bases remaining between them. The CDR3 is 17 residues long. This chain's CDR3 is CASSPTPTRNSGNTIYF. The CDR3 region has the DNA TGTGCCAGCAGCCCCACCCCGACAAGGAACTCTGGAAACACCATATATTTT.

The chain uses TRBV11-3 and TRBJ1-2; the match to TRBD1 covers 12 bases. The CDR3 is made up of 16 amino acids. V lost 5 bases, J lost 4 bases, and 8 bases stayed unmatched. Germline V gives CDR1 SGHNT, CDR2 YENEEA. The DNA for the CDR3 is TGTGCCAGCAGCATCTCAGGGGGACAGGGGGCCTATGGCTACACCTTC. This translates into CASSISGGQGAYGYTF.

The genes are TRBV2 and TRBJ1-1, with 8 bases identical to TRBD1. V lost 5 bases, J lost 0 bases, and 5 bases stayed unmatched. The CDR3 has 15 amino acids. CDR1 is SNHLY, CDR2 FYNNEI, per germline. In DNA, the CDR3 is TGTGCCAGCAGTCCTAGGACAGGGATGAACACTGAAGCTTTCTTT. Protein sequence: CASSPRTGMNTEAFF.

The chain carries TRBV18 and TRBJ2-1, with TRBD2 matching 12 bases. V lost 3 bases to trimming and J lost 7 bases; unmatched junction nucleotides: 7. Germline assignment: CDR1 KGHSH and CDR2 LQKENI. The CDR3 totals 16 residues. CDR3: CASSPFSSGRANEQFF. The DNA for the CDR3 is TGTGCCAGCTCACCCTTCTCTAGCGGGAGGGCGAATGAGCAGTTCTTC.